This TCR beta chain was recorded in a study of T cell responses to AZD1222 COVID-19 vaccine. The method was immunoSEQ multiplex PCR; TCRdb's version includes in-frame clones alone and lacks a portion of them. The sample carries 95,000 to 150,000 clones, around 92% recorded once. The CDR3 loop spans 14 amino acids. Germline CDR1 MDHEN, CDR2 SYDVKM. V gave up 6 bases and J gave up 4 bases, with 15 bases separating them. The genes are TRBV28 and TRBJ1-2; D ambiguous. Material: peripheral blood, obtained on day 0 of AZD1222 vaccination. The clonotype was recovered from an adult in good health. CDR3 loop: CASSPRSDFYGYTF. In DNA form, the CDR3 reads TGTGCCAGCAGCCCTAGGTCGGATTTCTATGGCTACACCTTC.